A single sample is the source of the 18 T cell receptor beta chains below, sequenced in a study of blood T cell repertoires in COVID-19. Clones were sequenced by immunoSEQ multiplex PCR, and TCRdb holds only the in-frame ones, with some missing. The sample lists about 120,000 clones, around 89% occurring once. The source material was peripheral blood. These receptors were obtained from a woman aged 55 to 70 with COVID-19, enrolled during active disease.

The V and J genes are TRBV2 and TRBJ2-4, with D possibly matching TRBD2 (6 bases). Per the germline V gene, CDR1 is SNHLY and CDR2 is FYNNEI. V dropped 4 bases and J dropped 7 bases, with 14 bases sitting between them. The CDR3 extends over 14 amino acids. The chain's CDR3 is CASSGRRDVNIQYF. The CDR3 DNA reads as TGTGCCAGCAGTGGGAGGAGGGACGTCAACATTCAGTACTTC. The variable domain in full, completed from reference TRBV2 and TRBJ2-4, reads EPEVTQTPSHQVTQMGQEVILRCVPISNHLYFYWYRQILGQKVEFLVSFYNNEISEKSEIFDDQFSVERPDGSNFTLKIRSTKLEDSAMYFCASSGRRDVNIQYFGAGTRLSVL.

V is TRBV5-4 and J is TRBJ1-4; D is possibly TRBD1 (5 bases). Per germline, CDR1 SGHNT and CDR2 YYREEE (reference sequence). The CDR3 length is 15 residues. Trimming removed 4 bases from V and 5 bases from J, with 15 bases in between. This CDR3 reads CASSPTGGLNEKLFF. CDR3 bases: TGTGCCAGCAGCCCTACCGGGGGATTGAATGAAAAACTGTTTTTT.

This clone has only one observation. The chain has TRBV6-4 and TRBJ1-1; TRBD1 matches 9 bases. The trim removed 5 bases at V and 3 bases at J, leaving 13 bases unmatched. The CDR3 runs to 17 residues. Germline lookup yields CDR1 MRHNA and CDR2 SNTAGT. CDR3 coding DNA: TGTGCCAGCAGTCCGGGGGGGACAGGGTTTTCAGACACTGAAGCTTTCTTT. This encodes CASSPGGTGFSDTEAFF.

The chain is built from TRBV7-9 and TRBJ1-4, with 7 bases aligning to TRBD1. The CDR3 is 15 amino acids. After removal of 1 base from V and 8 bases from J, the junction contained 7 bases not matched to a gene. The germline CDR1 and CDR2 sequences are SEHNR and FQNEAQ (reference sequence). The CDR3 DNA reads as TGTGCCAGCAGCTTAGGGGACAGAGATCAGGAAAAACTGTTTTTT. Amino acids: CASSLGDRDQEKLFF.

This clone has just one count. The chain couples TRBV7-9 to TRBJ1-6; 9 bases fit TRBD1. Germline V lookup: CDR1 SEHNR, CDR2 FQNEAQ (reference sequence). Losses at the gene ends were 1 base for V and 7 bases for J; bases not matched to a gene: 5. The CDR3 is 16 residues long. CDR3 loop: CASSLDIGQGNSPLHF. DNA for the CDR3: TGTGCCAGCAGCTTAGATATAGGACAGGGGAATTCACCCCTCCACTTT.

This chain connects TRBV2 to TRBJ2-1; TRBD2 agrees at 10 bases. The V gene end was trimmed by 5 bases and the J gene end by 6 bases; junction bases not matched to a gene: 4. Per the germline V gene, CDR1 is SNHLY and CDR2 is FYNNEI. CDR3 size: 14 residues. Written as DNA, the CDR3 is TGTGCCAGCAGTACGGGACTAGCGATCAATGAGCAGTTCTTC. It yields the protein CASSTGLAINEQFF.

This rearrangement joins TRBV15 to TRBJ2-2, with D tentatively TRBD1 (5 bases). There are 17 residues in the CDR3. Germline V gene sequence: CDR1 LNHNV, CDR2 YYDKDF (reference sequence). The ends were cut back, 2 bases at V and 2 bases at J, with 15 bases in the middle. The CDR3 loop reads CATSRLPDRINTGELFF. The CDR3 coding sequence is TGTGCCACCAGCAGACTTCCCGACAGAATAAACACCGGGGAGCTGTTTTTT.

The chain is built from TRBV4-1 and TRBJ1-2, with D unresolved. CDR1 is MGHRA, CDR2 YSYEKL, per germline. The V end was cut by 1 base, the J end by 8 bases, with 14 bases between. CDR3 length equals 14 residues. The chain's CDR3 is CASSQVGRLDGYTF. The CDR3 coding sequence is TGCGCCAGCAGCCAAGTCGGCAGGTTAGACGGCTACACCTTC.

The chain carries TRBV19 and TRBJ1-3, with D possibly matching TRBD1 (6 bases). V lost 6 bases and J lost 0, with 12 bases in between. This CDR3 spans 15 amino acids. Germline V gene data show CDR1 as LNHDA and CDR2 as SQIVND (reference sequence). CDR3 DNA sequence: TGTGCCAGTAGCCACAGGGTTACCTCTGGAAACACCATATATTTT. It is translated as CASSHRVTSGNTIYF.

The gene calls are TRBV12-3 or TRBV12-4 and TRBJ2-3; no definite D call. Trimming stripped 7 bases from V and 4 bases from J, with 12 bases between. This CDR3 contains 13 residues. Here the CDR3 DNA reads TGTGCCAGCAAAGGTGACGGGTCAGATACGCAGTATTTT. Amino acids: CASKGDGSDTQYF.

The chain joins TRBV5-6 to TRBJ1-3, with D uncertain. Germline V gene data show CDR1 as SGHDT and CDR2 as YYEEEE. V lost 1 base, J lost 0 bases, and 11 bases lay in between. The CDR3 extends over 16 amino acids. The CDR3 bases are TGTGCCAGCAGCTTGATTCCCTCGGGCTCTGGAAACACCATATATTTT. It encodes CASSLIPSGSGNTIYF. Full variable domain (remainder filled in from reference TRBV5-6 and TRBJ1-3): DAGVTQSPTHLIKTRGQQVTLRCSPKSGHDTVSWYQQALGQGPQFIFQYYEEEERQRGNFPDRFSGHQFPNYSSELNVNALLLGDSALYLCASSLIPSGSGNTIYFGEGSWLTVV.

The gene calls are TRBV19 and TRBJ2-7; 7 bases map to TRBD2. J lost 3 bases, V lost 10 bases, and 9 bases had no gene match. The CDR3 is 13 amino acids. Germline V CDR1 and CDR2: LNHDA, SQIVND (reference sequence). The CDR3 nucleotides are TGTGCCATTTCGCCGGGGGGTGGCTACGAGCAGTACTTC. Amino acid sequence: CAISPGGGYEQYF.

This chain uses TRBV5-6 with TRBJ1-1; D is undetermined. In germline, CDR1 is SGHDT, CDR2 YYEEEE. CDR3 length: 14 residues. V was pared by 4 bases and J by 1 base, with 11 bases between. CDR3 sequence: CASSTRRGNTEAFF. The CDR3 coding sequence is TGTGCCAGCAGCACCCGACGGGGGAACACTGAAGCTTTCTTT. Full variable domain (outside the CDR3, taken from reference TRBV5-6 and TRBJ1-1): DAGVTQSPTHLIKTRGQQVTLRCSPKSGHDTVSWYQQALGQGPQFIFQYYEEEERQRGNFPDRFSGHQFPNYSSELNVNALLLGDSALYLCASSTRRGNTEAFFGQGTRLTVV.

The rearrangement uses TRBV11-2 and TRBJ1-5, with D possibly matching TRBD1 (5 bases). This CDR3 has 14 residues. Germline V lookup: CDR1 SGHAT, CDR2 FQNNGV. Trimming shortened V by 5 bases and J by 7 bases, and 15 bases separated the two germline ends. CDR3 coding DNA: TGTGCCAGCAGCCCCGGGCAGCGGGGCCAGCCCCAGCATTTT. Its translation: CASSPGQRGQPQHF.

This clone showed up just a few times. This sequence joins TRBV5-1 and TRBJ2-7; the match to TRBD1 covers 7 bases. Trimming at V came to 4 bases and at J to 0 bases, leaving 10 bases not matched to a gene. Germline V gene sequence: CDR1 SGHRS, CDR2 YFSETQ. This CDR3 comprises 16 residues. CDR3 nucleotide sequence: TGCGCCAGCAGCCCTACGACAGGGACGGGCTCCTACGAGCAGTACTTC. Translated, it gives CASSPTTGTGSYEQYF.

The V gene is TRBV19, the J gene TRBJ1-2; tentative D call: TRBD1 (6 bases). The CDR3 loop spans 14 amino acids. The germline CDR1 and CDR2 sequences are LNHDA and SQIVND (reference sequence). V was trimmed by 7 bases and J by 8 bases, leaving 20 bases between them. The CDR3 is CASTNTGGAQGYTF. The CDR3 bases are TGTGCCAGTACTAATACGGGGGGCGCGCAGGGCTACACCTTC.

The V call is TRBV4-2, the J call TRBJ2-1, with 12 bases matching TRBD2. V trimming: 6 bases; J trimming: 5 bases; junction bases outside the gene matches: 5. Germline assignment: CDR1 LGHNA and CDR2 YNFKEQ. CDR3 length equals 15 residues. The chain's CDR3 is CASRLAGGRDNEQFF. CDR3 sequence (DNA): TGTGCCAGCAGGCTAGCGGGGGGGCGGGACAATGAGCAGTTCTTC.

V usage is TRBV5-1 and J usage is TRBJ1-1; D not resolved. This CDR3 is 13 amino acids long. Trimming took off 2 bases at V and 5 bases at J, with 10 bases between the two ends. The germline V gene has CDR1 SGHRS and CDR2 YFSETQ. CDR3 sequence: CASSFEGRTEAFF. The CDR3 coding sequence is TGCGCCAGCAGCTTCGAGGGTCGGACTGAAGCTTTCTTT.